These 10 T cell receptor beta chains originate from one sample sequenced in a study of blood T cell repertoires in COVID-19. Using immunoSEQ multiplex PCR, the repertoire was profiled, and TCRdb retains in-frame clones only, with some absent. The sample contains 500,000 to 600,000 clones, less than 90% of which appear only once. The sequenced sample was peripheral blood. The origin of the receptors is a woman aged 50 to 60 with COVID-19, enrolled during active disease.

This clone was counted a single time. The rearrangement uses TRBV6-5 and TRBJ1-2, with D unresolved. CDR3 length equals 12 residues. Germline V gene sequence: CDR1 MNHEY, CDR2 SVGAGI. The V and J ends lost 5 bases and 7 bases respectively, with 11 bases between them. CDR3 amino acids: CASSKDGVGYTF. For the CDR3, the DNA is TGTGCCAGCAGTAAGGACGGGGTTGGCTACACCTTC.

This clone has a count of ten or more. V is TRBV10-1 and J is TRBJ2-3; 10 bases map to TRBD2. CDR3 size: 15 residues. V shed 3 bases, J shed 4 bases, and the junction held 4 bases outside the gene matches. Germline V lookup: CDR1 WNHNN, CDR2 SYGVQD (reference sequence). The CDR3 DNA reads TGCGCCAGCAGTGATAAGGGACTAGCGTCAGATACGCAGTATTTT. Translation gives CASSDKGLASDTQYF.

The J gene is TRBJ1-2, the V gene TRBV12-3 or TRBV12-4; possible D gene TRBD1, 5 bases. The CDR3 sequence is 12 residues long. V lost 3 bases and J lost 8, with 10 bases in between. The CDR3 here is CASSFGKGGYTF. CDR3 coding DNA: TGTGCCAGCAGTTTTGGAAAGGGGGGCTACACCTTC.

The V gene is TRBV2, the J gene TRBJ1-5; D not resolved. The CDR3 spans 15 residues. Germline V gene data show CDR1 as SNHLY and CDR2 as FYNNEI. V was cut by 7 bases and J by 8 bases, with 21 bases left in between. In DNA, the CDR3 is TGTGCCAGCAATTCCAAGACCCTCCCCGGAGAGCCCCAGCATTTT. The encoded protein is CASNSKTLPGEPQHF. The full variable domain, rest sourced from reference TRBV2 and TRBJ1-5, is EPEVTQTPSHQVTQMGQEVILRCVPISNHLYFYWYRQILGQKVEFLVSFYNNEISEKSEIFDDQFSVERPDGSNFTLKIRSTKLEDSAMYFCASNSKTLPGEPQHFGDGTRLSIL.

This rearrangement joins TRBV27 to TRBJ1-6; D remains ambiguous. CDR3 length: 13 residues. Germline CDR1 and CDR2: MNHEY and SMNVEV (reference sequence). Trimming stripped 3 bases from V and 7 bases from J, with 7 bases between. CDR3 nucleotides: TGTGCCAGCAGTTTTAGGGAGAATTCACCCCTCCACTTT. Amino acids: CASSFRENSPLHF.

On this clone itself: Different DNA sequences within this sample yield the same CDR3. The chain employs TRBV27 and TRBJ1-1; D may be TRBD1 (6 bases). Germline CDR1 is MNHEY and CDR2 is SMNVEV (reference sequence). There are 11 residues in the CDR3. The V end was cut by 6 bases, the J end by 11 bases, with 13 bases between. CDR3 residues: CASRQGRKAFF. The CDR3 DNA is TGTGCCAGCAGGCAGGGGCGAAAGGCTTTCTTT.

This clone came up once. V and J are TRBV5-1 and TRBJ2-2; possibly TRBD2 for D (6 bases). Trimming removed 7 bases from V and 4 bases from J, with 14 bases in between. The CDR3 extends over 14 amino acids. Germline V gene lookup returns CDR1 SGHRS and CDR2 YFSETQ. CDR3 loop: CASRLETITGELFF. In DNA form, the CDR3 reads TGCGCCAGCCGACTAGAAACGATCACCGGGGAGCTGTTTTTT.

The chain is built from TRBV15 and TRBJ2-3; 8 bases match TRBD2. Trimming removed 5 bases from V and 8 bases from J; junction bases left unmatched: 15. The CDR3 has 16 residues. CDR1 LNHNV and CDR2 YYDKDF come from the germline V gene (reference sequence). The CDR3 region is CATSSPRGGPPATQYF. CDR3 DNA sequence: TGTGCCACCAGCTCCCCCCGGGGGGGGCCCCCCGCTACGCAGTATTTT.

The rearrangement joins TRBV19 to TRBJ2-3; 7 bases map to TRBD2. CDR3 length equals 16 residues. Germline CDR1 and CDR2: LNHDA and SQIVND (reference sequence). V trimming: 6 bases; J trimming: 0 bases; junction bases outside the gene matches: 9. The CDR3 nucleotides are TGTGCCAGTAGCAACCAACTTAGCGGGAGCACAGATACGCAGTATTTT. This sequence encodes CASSNQLSGSTDTQYF.

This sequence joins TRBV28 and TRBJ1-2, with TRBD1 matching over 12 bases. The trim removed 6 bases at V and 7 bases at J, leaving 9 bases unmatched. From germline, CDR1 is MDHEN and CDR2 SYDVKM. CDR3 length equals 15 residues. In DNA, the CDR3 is TGTGCCAGCAGACTCCCGGGACAGGGGGCCAGTGGCTACACCTTC. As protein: CASRLPGQGASGYTF.